Listed below are T cell receptor beta chains from one sample, sequenced in a study of breast tumors, draining lymph nodes, adjacent tissues. TCRdb processed the multiplex PCR reads anew with MiXCR; each CDR3 protein has one entry. The table shows some 140,000 distinct CDR3 sequences, with less than 25% occurring only once. The sample consisted of axillary lymph node tissue. These receptors were collected from a female donor with breast cancer. Some clones in this sample may be carry-over from other donors' samples. CDR3s include the opening cysteine and the closing phenylalanine or tryptophan. D genes are given only for firm matches. Some rows have no size entry. The others give once, few or many, or a class for an expanded clone.

TRBV28	.	TRBJ2-5	few	CASSFRGMSGILETQYF	TGTGCCAGCAGTTTTAGGGGAATGTCCGGGATTTTGGAGACCCAGTACTTC
TRBV7-3	TRBD2	TRBJ2-2	many	CASSPLAGGTIGELFF	TGTGCCAGCAGCCCTCTAGCGGGAGGGACCATCGGGGAGCTGTTTTTT
TRBV5-1	.	TRBJ2-7	many	CASSSNYEQYF	TGCGCCAGCAGCTCGAACTACGAGCAGTACTTC
TRBV27	.	TRBJ2-1	many	CASSTGRLSEQFF	TGTGCCAGCAGTACTGGGCGGCTCAGTGAGCAGTTCTTC
TRBV5-8	.	TRBJ1-6	many	CASSPHGRPNNSPLHF	TGTGCCAGCAGCCCCCACGGCCGACCGAATAATTCACCCCTCCACTTT
TRBV3-1	TRBD1	TRBJ1-2	.	CASSQDLRQGYGYTF	TGTGCCAGCAGCCAAGACCTAAGACAGGGGTATGGCTACACCTTC
TRBV28	.	TRBJ2-3	.	CASSLDRVGRDTQYF	TGTGCCAGCAGTTTGGACCGGGTGGGACGGGATACGCAGTATTTT
TRBV4-1	TRBD1	TRBJ1-2	.	CASSQDGTGVTNNYGYTF	TGCGCCAGCAGCCAAGATGGGACAGGCGTCACAAATAACTATGGCTACACCTTC
TRBV5-1	.	TRBJ2-6	many	CASSLRASYSGANVLTF	TGCGCCAGCAGCTTGAGGGCCAGTTACTCTGGGGCCAACGTCCTGACTTTC
TRBV6-5	TRBD1	TRBJ2-5	.	CASSRPTGGETQYF	TGTGCCAGCAGTCGCCCCACAGGGGGAGAGACCCAGTACTTC
TRBV5-1	TRBD2	TRBJ2-2	many	CASSFTSGANTGELFF	TGCGCCAGCAGCTTCACTAGCGGGGCTAACACCGGGGAGCTGTTTTTT
TRBV6-2/TRBV6-3	TRBD2	TRBJ2-5	.	CAGSRLADKETQYF	TGTGCCGGCAGCAGACTAGCGGATAAAGAGACCCAGTACTTC
TRBV28	TRBD1	TRBJ2-7	few	CASSSPLGTGASYEQYF	TGTGCCAGCAGTTCACCCCTTGGGACAGGGGCCTCCTACGAGCAGTACTTC
TRBV6-2/TRBV6-3	.	TRBJ2-1	many	CASKEGGRNEQFF	TGTGCCAGCAAGGAAGGGGGTAGGAATGAGCAGTTCTTC
TRBV10-3	.	TRBJ2-3	few	CAISSGVGGTQYF	TGTGCCATCTCCTCAGGGGTCGGGGGTACGCAGTATTTT
TRBV6-1	TRBD2	TRBJ2-1	.	CASSATSGSYEQFF	TGTGCCAGCAGTGCGACTAGCGGGAGCTATGAGCAGTTCTTC
TRBV14	.	TRBJ1-6	many	CASSQMTELNSPLHF	TGTGCCAGCAGCCAAATGACAGAACTCAATTCACCCCTCCACTTT
TRBV27	.	TRBJ1-4	.	CASSLRGKPSNEKLFF	TGTGCCAGCAGTTTAAGGGGGAAACCCTCTAATGAAAAACTGTTTTTT
TRBV6-5	.	TRBJ1-5	.	CASSSLSSNRPQHF	TGTGCCAGCAGTTCTCTCTCAAGCAATCGGCCCCAGCATTTT
TRBV18	.	TRBJ2-3	few	CASSPWASAHTDTQYF	TGTGCCAGCTCACCATGGGCCTCCGCTCACACAGATACGCAGTATTTT
TRBV14	.	TRBJ2-2	many	CASSQAGIGELFF	TGTGCCAGCAGCCAAGCCGGGATCGGGGAGCTGTTTTTT
TRBV20-1	.	TRBJ2-5	many	CSARGDSSPTQYF	TGCAGTGCTAGAGGTGACTCCAGTCCAACCCAGTACTTC
TRBV12-3/TRBV12-4	TRBD1	TRBJ2-1	many	CASSKNPGQGARRTREDNEQFF	TGTGCCAGCAGTAAAAATCCGGGACAGGGGGCGCGAAGAACCAGGGAAGACAATGAGCAGTTCTTC
TRBV19	.	TRBJ1-5	many	CASSILLGPQHF	TGTGCCAGTAGTATTTTGCTTGGGCCCCAGCATTTT
TRBV3-1	TRBD1	TRBJ1-2	few	CASSQGGQGGYTF	TGTGCCAGCAGCCAAGGGGGACAGGGGGGCTACACCTTC
TRBV19	TRBD1	TRBJ1-2	many	CASSPRDRNYGYTF	TGTGCCAGTAGTCCTCGGGACAGAAACTATGGCTACACCTTC
TRBV28	.	TRBJ2-7	.	CASSSWGARGNEQYF	TGTGCCAGCAGTTCCTGGGGAGCGAGGGGGAACGAGCAGTACTTC
TRBV28	TRBD1	TRBJ1-6	many	CASSLGQGNYSPLHF	TGTGCCAGCAGTTTAGGACAGGGAAATTATTCACCCCTCCACTTT
TRBV12-3/TRBV12-4	.	TRBJ2-7	many	CASSLSGGHYEQYF	TGTGCCAGCAGTTTATCCGGGGGGCACTACGAGCAGTACTTC
TRBV6-5	.	TRBJ2-7	many	CASRGIRREQYF	TGTGCCAGCAGGGGGATCAGGCGAGAGCAGTACTTC
TRBV20-1	TRBD2	TRBJ2-7	many	CSASSELAGEYEQYF	TGCAGTGCTAGTTCCGAACTAGCGGGAGAGTACGAGCAGTACTTC
TRBV12-3/TRBV12-4	.	TRBJ2-7	.	CASSVARGGYEQYF	TGTGCCAGCAGCGTAGCGAGAGGTGGCTACGAGCAGTACTTC
TRBV7-9	.	TRBJ1-5	many	CASSLRDTDQPQHF	TGTGCCAGCAGCCTCCGGGACACCGATCAGCCCCAGCATTTT
TRBV20-1	.	TRBJ1-4	many	CSVKEGLEKLFF	TGCAGTGTAAAAGAGGGTTTGGAAAAACTGTTTTTT
TRBV5-4	TRBD2	TRBJ2-5	few	CASRAGTSGLETQYF	TGTGCCAGCAGGGCCGGGACTAGCGGTTTAGAGACCCAGTACTTC
TRBV6-6	TRBD1	TRBJ2-2	.	CASSPDRAAGELFF	TGTGCCAGCAGCCCTGACAGGGCTGCCGGGGAGCTGTTTTTT
TRBV29-1	TRBD2	TRBJ2-6	few	CSVDAGGLAGIDSGANVLTF	TGCAGCGTTGATGCCGGAGGACTAGCGGGTATAGACTCTGGGGCCAACGTCCTGACTTTC
TRBV6-5	.	TRBJ1-2	.	CASSYDGGQGIYGYTF	TGTGCCAGCAGTTACGACGGGGGGCAGGGTATTTATGGCTACACCTTC
TRBV6-1	.	TRBJ2-6	many	CASSDWGGANVLTF	TGTGCCAGCAGTGATTGGGGTGGGGCCAACGTCCTGACTTTC
TRBV2	.	TRBJ2-1	many	CASSQLAPNNEQFF	TGTGCCAGCAGTCAGCTAGCGCCAAACAATGAGCAGTTCTTC
TRBV27	TRBD2	TRBJ2-7	many	CASSRSSGSGTYEQYF	TGTGCCAGCAGCAGATCGTCGGGTAGCGGGACCTACGAGCAGTACTTC
TRBV5-4	.	TRBJ2-5	.	CANSSGQQETQYF	TGTGCCAACAGCTCTGGACAGCAAGAGACCCAGTACTTC
TRBV4-1	.	TRBJ1-5	.	CASSQEQGARNQPQHF	TGCGCCAGCAGCCAAGAACAAGGGGCCCGAAATCAGCCCCAGCATTTT
TRBV5-1	TRBD2	TRBJ2-3	many	CASSKLTSGSTDTQYF	TGCGCCAGCAGCAAGTTGACTAGCGGGAGCACAGATACGCAGTATTTT
TRBV5-6	TRBD1	TRBJ2-7	many	CASSSWDSPYEQYF	TGTGCCAGCAGCTCCTGGGACAGTCCCTACGAGCAGTACTTC
TRBV10-3	.	TRBJ2-2	many	CAISGLGPTNTGELFF	TGTGCCATCAGTGGATTGGGGCCAACGAACACCGGGGAGCTGTTTTTT
TRBV29-1	.	TRBJ1-2	.	CSVEEGAGYGYTF	TGCAGCGTTGAAGAGGGGGCAGGCTATGGCTACACCTTC
TRBV7-9	TRBD2	TRBJ2-1	many	CASSPPTSGNYNEQFF	TGTGCCAGCAGCCCGCCTACTAGCGGGAACTACAATGAGCAGTTCTTC
TRBV7-3	TRBD2	TRBJ2-7	many	CASSLKLAGASEQYF	TGTGCCAGCAGCTTAAAACTAGCGGGAGCATCCGAGCAGTACTTC
TRBV5-1	.	TRBJ2-7	many	CASSLAQDYEQYF	TGCGCCAGCAGCTTGGCCCAGGATTACGAGCAGTACTTC
TRBV5-4	.	TRBJ2-3	.	CASSPASTDTQYF	TGTGCCAGCAGCCCTGCTAGCACAGATACGCAGTATTTT
TRBV28	.	TRBJ2-7	many	CASSYLSYEQYF	TGTGCCAGCAGTTATTTGTCCTACGAGCAGTACTTC
TRBV15	.	TRBJ2-7	many	CALRPENYEQYF	TGTGCTCTCCGGCCAGAAAACTACGAGCAGTACTTC
TRBV20-1	TRBD2	TRBJ2-1	many	CSARSGLVNEQFF	TGCAGTGCTAGATCGGGACTAGTGAATGAGCAGTTCTTC
TRBV29-1	TRBD1	TRBJ2-7	many	CSVARGSYEQYF	TGCAGCGTGGCCAGGGGGTCCTACGAGCAGTACTTC
TRBV13	.	TRBJ2-3	many	CASSLRDEGTDTQYF	TGTGCCAGCAGCTTAAGGGACGAGGGGACAGATACGCAGTATTTT
TRBV5-1	.	TRBJ2-1	many	CASSLDGDRNEQFF	TGCGCCAGCAGCTTGGATGGGGATAGGAATGAGCAGTTCTTC
TRBV6-1	TRBD2	TRBJ2-1	.	CASSNPFGTSGSRNEQFF	TGTGCCAGCAGTAATCCATTTGGGACTAGCGGTTCACGCAATGAGCAGTTCTTC
TRBV19	TRBD2	TRBJ2-3	many	CASSPSSGWGTDTQYF	TGTGCCAGTAGTCCGTCTAGCGGGTGGGGCACAGATACGCAGTATTTT
TRBV5-1	.	TRBJ2-6	many	CASSLFGSGANVLTF	TGCGCCAGCAGCTTGTTTGGGTCTGGGGCCAACGTCCTGACTTTC